Presented here are 4 T cell receptor beta chains from one specimen sequenced in a study of blood T cell repertoires in COVID-19. The data were produced by immunoSEQ multiplex PCR, yet TCRdb's version contains in-frame clones alone and is incomplete. Of about 230,000 clones in the sample, roughly 80% were seen once. The sequenced material came from peripheral blood. These receptors all come from a woman of 80 years or more with acute or convalescent COVID-19.

This clone occurred once. The chain is built from TRBV7-9 and TRBJ2-3; D call uncertain. CDR3 length: 12 residues. The germline CDR1 and CDR2 sequences are SEHNR and FQNEAQ (reference sequence). With 6 bases removed from V and 5 bases from J, the gap between germline ends came to 9 bases. This chain's CDR3 is CASSPYGDTQYF. CDR3 nucleotides: TGTGCCAGCAGTCCATACGGAGATACGCAGTATTTT.

This clone has just one count. The gene calls are TRBV3-1 (or the pseudogene TRBV3-2) and TRBJ2-2; 9 bases match TRBD2. Germline loops: CDR1 LGHDT, CDR2 YNNKEL (reference sequence). Trimming cost V 4 bases and J 2 bases; bases outside gene matches: 2. The length of the CDR3 is 15 residues. The CDR3 nucleotides read TGTGCCAGCAGCCTTAGCGGGGGAAACACCGGGGAGCTGTTTTTT. Its protein is CASSLSGGNTGELFF.

V and J are TRBV15 and TRBJ2-7, with no clear D. CDR3 size: 16 residues. V lost 1 base to trimming and J lost 6 bases, with 19 bases between them. Germline loops: CDR1 LNHNV, CDR2 YYDKDF (reference sequence). For the CDR3, the DNA is TGTGCCACCAGCAGAGTTAGAGGCCTCCTTCGCTCCGAGCAGTACTTC. Protein sequence: CATSRVRGLLRSEQYF.

This clone was seen only once. The V and J genes are TRBV3-1 (or the pseudogene TRBV3-2) and TRBJ1-3, with 10 bases fitting TRBD1. V shed 3 bases and J 0 bases; nucleotides not matched to a gene: 8. CDR3 length: 18 amino acids. Germline CDR1 is LGHDT and CDR2 is YNNKEL (reference sequence). The CDR3 loop is CASSHSDRGYSSGNTIYF. CDR3 bases: TGTGCCAGCAGCCATTCGGACAGGGGGTATTCCTCTGGAAACACCATATATTTT.